The 5 T cell receptor beta chains given below trace back to one sample, sequenced in a study of blood T cell repertoires in COVID-19. Clones were sequenced by immunoSEQ multiplex PCR, and TCRdb holds only the in-frame ones, with some missing. This table holds 160,000 or so clones, approximately 82% found once. Material: PBMCs or T cells enriched from blood (not recorded which). The receptors shown here come from a man aged 45-65 years who had recovered from COVID-19.

The chain couples TRBV30 to TRBJ2-5, with TRBD2 matching 7 bases. This CDR3 comprises 13 residues. Germline V gene data show CDR1 as GTSNPN and CDR2 as SVGIG (reference sequence). V was pared by 1 base and J by 2 bases, with 1 base of the junction left unmatched. CDR3 protein: CAWSGGGQETQYF. The CDR3 region has the DNA TGTGCCTGGAGTGGGGGGGGTCAAGAGACCCAGTACTTC.

The chain joins TRBV25-1 to TRBJ2-1, with D unresolved. V dropped 1 base and J dropped 0 bases, with 7 bases sitting between them. The CDR3 consists of 15 residues. Germline V gene sequence: CDR1 MGHDK, CDR2 SYGVNS. The DNA of the CDR3 is TGTGCCAGCAGTGAATTAATTAGCTCCTACAATGAGCAGTTCTTC. Encoded protein: CASSELISSYNEQFF.

V usage is TRBV5-4 and J usage is TRBJ1-6; a weak D match, TRBD1 (6 bases). CDR1 is SGHNT and CDR2 is YYREEE in the germline V gene (reference sequence). This CDR3 has 14 residues. Deletions cut 0 bases from V and 10 bases from J, with 11 bases between. Written as DNA, the CDR3 is TGTGCCAGCAGCTTGGGGACAGCCTCCTCACCCCTCCACTTT. Its protein product is CASSLGTASSPLHF.

The rearrangement joins TRBV5-1 to TRBJ1-5, with 7 nucleotides matching TRBD1. Trimming at V came to 1 base and at J to 1 base, leaving 2 bases not matched to a gene. This CDR3 contains 15 residues. Germline values: CDR1 SGHRS, CDR2 YFSETQ. The CDR3 sequence: CASSLWGQSNQPQHF. The CDR3, as DNA: TGCGCCAGCAGCTTGTGGGGACAGAGCAATCAGCCCCAGCATTTT.

The V gene is TRBV7-2, the J gene TRBJ2-1, with 8 bases identical to TRBD2. V shed 7 bases, J shed 7 bases, and the junction held 12 bases outside the gene matches. The CDR3 is made up of 15 amino acids. In germline, CDR1 is SGHTA, CDR2 FQGNSA. CDR3 amino acids: CASTPGGGLGNEQFF. In DNA, the CDR3 is TGTGCCAGCACCCCCGGGGGGGGCCTGGGGAATGAGCAGTTCTTC. Drawing the rest from reference TRBV7-2 and TRBJ2-1, the complete variable domain is GAGVSQSPSNKVTEKGKDVELRCDPISGHTALYWYRQSLGQGLEFLIYFQGNSAPDKSGLPSDRFSAERTGGSVSTLTIQRTQQEDSAVYLCASTPGGGLGNEQFFGPGTRLTVL.